These 13 T cell receptor beta chains came from one sample sequenced in a study of T cells in women clearing cervical HPV infection. Clones were sequenced by immunoSEQ multiplex PCR, and TCRdb holds only the in-frame ones, with some missing. Recorded for this sample: some 39,000 clones. Material: blood buffy coat. All receptors derive from a woman aged 18 to 69 with a cervical HPV16 infection that either progressed to CIN3+ or cleared (not recorded which).

Of note for this clone: The CDR3 extends 3 residues past the end of the read, so its final part is completed from the germline J gene. The rearrangement uses TRBV7-9 and TRBJ1-1; D unclear. Between the trimmed V and J ends, which lost 6 bases and 7 bases, there was a span of 12 bases. The CDR3 contains 12 residues. CDR1 SEHNR and CDR2 FQNEAQ come from the germline V gene (reference sequence). CDR3 region: CASRRAFNEAFF. The sequenced CDR3 bases are TGTGCCAGCAGGAGGGCTTTCAATGAA.

To note about this clone: The read finishes 3 residues shy of the CDR3 end, and the germline J gene is used to complete it. The V call is TRBV7-2, the J call TRBJ1-2, with 8 bases matching TRBD1. Germline values: CDR1 SGHTA, CDR2 FQGNSA. This CDR3 region has 17 residues. Partial CDR3 DNA: TGTGCCAGCAGCTTAGCTTTCTCAACAGGGGGTATCGATGAC. It is translated as CASSLAFSTGGIDD. The whole CDR3 sequence reads CASSLAFSTGGIDDYTF. Looking up the rest from reference TRBV7-2 and TRBJ1-2 gives the full variable domain: GAGVSQSPSNKVTEKGKDVELRCDPISGHTALYWYRQSLGQGLEFLIYFQGNSAPDKSGLPSDRFSAERTGGSVSTLTIQRTQQEDSAVYLCASSLAFSTGGIDDYTFGSGTRLTVV.

Concerning this clone itself: The read gets to within 3 residues of the CDR3 end, and the germline J gene fills in the rest. This chain joins TRBV7-8 and TRBJ2-1, with 9 bases matching TRBD2. Unmatched junction bases numbered 10, after V lost 4 bases and J lost 3 bases. CDR1 and CDR2 (germline): SGHVS, FQNEAQ. The CDR3 runs 17 residues. The sequenced part of the CDR3 DNA is TGTGCCAGCAGCTCACGTGTCGGGACTAGCAACTACAATGAG. This sequence encodes CASSSRVGTSNYNE. The whole CDR3 sequence reads CASSSRVGTSNYNEQFF.

For this clone: The read terminates 3 residues before the CDR3 end, so the remaining end is supplied by the germline J gene. The chain joins TRBV7-2 to TRBJ1-1, with D possibly being TRBD1 (5 bases). The CDR3 length is 14 residues. V was clipped by 0 bases and J by 4 bases, with 9 bases between them. In germline, CDR1 is SGHTA, CDR2 FQGNSA. The CDR3 spells CASSLAGGSTEAFF. CDR3 DNA, as far as it was read: TGTGCCAGCAGCTTAGCGGGGGGGAGCACTGAA.

Points on this clone: The read ends 3 residues shy of where the CDR3 ends; the end is completed using the germline J gene. The chain links TRBV19 to TRBJ2-1; D possibly corresponds to TRBD1 (6 bases). The CDR3 sequence is 15 residues long. V lost 7 bases, J lost 8 bases, and 21 bases lay in between. CDR1 and CDR2 (germline): LNHDA, SQIVND (reference sequence). The sequenced part of the CDR3 DNA is TGTGCCAGTAAAAGACAGGTTATGGGTTTGGATGAG. This sequence encodes CASKRQVMGLDE. The CDR3 as a whole reads CASKRQVMGLDEQFF. Based on the CDR3 plus reference TRBV19 and TRBJ2-1, the full variable domain is DGGITQSPKYLFRKEGQNVTLSCEQNLNHDAMYWYRQDPGQGLRLIYYSQIVNDFQKGDIAEGYSVSREKKESFPLTVTSAQKNPTAFYLCASKRQVMGLDEQFFGPGTRLTVL.

In the case of this clone: The observed sequence ends 3 residues before the CDR3 terminus, with the missing tail filled in from the germline J gene. The V gene is TRBV6-2 or TRBV6-3, the J gene TRBJ1-6; 8 bases fit TRBD1. The J segment lost 10 bases and the V segment lost 6 bases, leaving 8 bases of the junction unmatched. Germline lookup yields CDR1 MNHEY and CDR2 SVGEGT. The CDR3 is 14 residues long. The sequenced CDR3 bases are TGTGCCAGCAGATTACAGGGGGGACTCTCACCC. It is translated as CASRLQGGLSP. The entire CDR3 protein is CASRLQGGLSPLHF.

As regards this clone: The CDR3 end is not reached by the read, which stops 3 residues before it; the germline J gene fills it in. The V and J genes are TRBV29-1 and TRBJ2-1, with D possibly TRBD1 on 6 matching bases. Between the trimmed V and J ends, which lost 7 bases and 0 bases, there was a span of 13 bases. The germline V gene encodes CDR1 SQVTM and CDR2 ANQGSEA. The length of the CDR3 is 14 residues. The CDR3 region is CSAEPGDSYNEQFF. The sequenced CDR3 bases are TGCAGCGCCGAACCAGGGGACTCCTACAATGAG.

A remark on this clone: The CDR3 end lies 3 residues beyond the end of the read and is filled in from the germline J gene. V usage is TRBV30 and J usage is TRBJ1-1, with 7 positions matching TRBD1. Germline CDR1 is GTSNPN and CDR2 is SVGIG (reference sequence). Trimming removed 3 bases from V and 7 bases from J; junction bases left unmatched: 5. The CDR3 covers 12 residues. CDR3 sequence: CAWSRRDSEAFF. The CDR3 DNA, read in part, is TGTGCCTGGAGCCGACGGGACAGTGAA.

Comment on this clone: Coverage ceases 3 residues before the CDR3 finishes, and the germline J gene fills in the end. The chain has TRBV7-6 and TRBJ2-5; the match to TRBD1 covers 9 bases. This CDR3 is 15 amino acids long. Losses at the gene ends were 5 bases for V and 4 bases for J; bases not matched to a gene: 8. The germline gives CDR1 SGHVS, CDR2 FNYEAQ. The CDR3 loop is CASSNWDRVSETQYF. The CDR3 bases that were read are TGTGCCAGCAGCAATTGGGACAGGGTGTCAGAGACC.

Comment on this clone: The read comes to an end 3 residues before the CDR3 does, leaving the germline J gene to fill in the end. This chain joins TRBV6-2 or TRBV6-3 and TRBJ1-2; D ambiguous. Germline lookup yields CDR1 MNHEY and CDR2 SVGEGT. The CDR3 length is 14 residues. The sequenced part of the CDR3 DNA is TGTGCCAGCGCAAAAGCGGCCATCGGAGGAGGC. Protein product: CASAKAAIGGG. The complete CDR3 sequence is CASAKAAIGGGYTF.

As for this clone: The read falls 3 residues short of the CDR3 end, and the missing part is taken from the germline J gene. The chain recombines TRBV20-1 with TRBJ2-5, with TRBD1 identical over 11 bases. From germline, CDR1 is DFQATT and CDR2 SNEGSKA (reference sequence). Trimming removed 1 base from V and 0 bases from J; junction bases left unmatched: 13. The CDR3 sequence is 19 residues long. The CDR3 DNA, read in part, is TGCAGTGCTAGAGCCCGAACGAGCCGGGACAGGGGGGACCAAGAGACC. Translating it yields CSARARTSRDRGDQET. The whole CDR3 protein reads CSARARTSRDRGDQETQYF.

About this clone: The observed sequence ends 3 residues before the CDR3 terminus, with the missing tail filled in from the germline J gene. This chain links TRBV18 with TRBJ1-2; 9 bases line up with TRBD1. The germline gives CDR1 KGHSH, CDR2 LQKENI. CDR3 length: 17 residues. The DNA read from the CDR3 is TGTGCCAGCTCACCATACGTCCCGGGACAGGGAGGCTACGAC. It translates to CASSPYVPGQGGYD. The entire CDR3 protein is CASSPYVPGQGGYDYTF.

About this clone itself: Sequencing ends 3 residues short of the CDR3 end; the germline J gene provides the rest. V gene TRBV10-3 combines with J gene TRBJ2-7; the D is unclear. This CDR3 contains 15 residues. V was trimmed by 3 bases and J by 0 bases, leaving 12 bases between them. CDR1 and CDR2 (germline): ENHRY, SYGVKD. CDR3 DNA, as far as it was read: TGTGCCATCAGTGACGTGGTCGCGAGCTCCTACGAG. The encoded protein is CAISDVVASSYE. The full CDR3 reads CAISDVVASSYEQYF.